This T cell receptor (beta chain) was sequenced for a study of blood T cell repertoires in COVID-19. The ends were cut back, 7 bases at V and 5 bases at J, with 5 bases in the middle. From germline, CDR1 is SNHLY and CDR2 FYNNEI. CDR3 length: 10 amino acids. Here immunoSEQ multiplex PCR was the method, and the copy in TCRdb shows in-frame clones only, minus some. The sample has 35,000 to 50,000 clones; around 90% are singletons. The chain has TRBV2 and TRBJ1-1; D unresolved. Sequencing input: peripheral blood. This TCR came from an elderly woman with active COVID-19. The CDR3 DNA follows: TGTGCCAGCACCGAGACTGAAGCTTTCTTT. Translated, it gives CASTETEAFF.